One and the same sample provided the 30 T cell receptor beta chains below, sequenced in a study of T cells in localized non-small cell lung cancer. This table comes from immunoSEQ multiplex PCR, and its TCRdb copy is limited to in-frame clones, with some not included. This table holds about 40,000 clones, more than 75% found once. The input for sequencing was peripheral blood, taken before any cancer treatment. Source of these receptors: a man aged 18 to 49 with stage I lung adenocarcinoma.

The rearrangement links TRBV18 to TRBJ1-2, with a possible D match to TRBD1 (5 bases). The CDR3 loop spans 15 amino acids. CDR1 is KGHSH and CDR2 is LQKENI in the germline V gene. V was trimmed by 3 bases and J by 8 bases, leaving 19 bases between them. The CDR3 region is CASSPGLGPGGGYTF. CDR3 nucleotide sequence: TGTGCCAGCTCACCTGGACTGGGACCGGGTGGGGGCTACACCTTC. The whole variable domain, filled in from reference TRBV18 and TRBJ1-2, reads NAGVMQNPRHLVRRRGQEARLRCSPMKGHSHVYWYRQLPEEGLKFMVYLQKENIIDESGMPKERFSAEFPKEGPSILRIQQVVRGDSAAYFCASSPGLGPGGGYTFGSGTRLTVV.

This chain uses TRBV5-4 with TRBJ1-2; a weak D match, TRBD1 (6 bases). The CDR3 consists of 14 residues. Germline loops: CDR1 SGHNT, CDR2 YYREEE (reference sequence). The V end lost 3 bases, the J end lost 8 bases, and 17 bases lay between the germline ends. CDR3 nucleotide sequence: TGTGCCAGCAGCTCCGACCCGACAGGCCAAGGCTACACCTTC. Protein: CASSSDPTGQGYTF.

The J gene is TRBJ1-2, the V gene TRBV5-1, with TRBD1 as a possible D gene (6 bases). The CDR3 spans 14 residues. Trimming left V 0 bases short and J 5 bases short, with 11 bases between. Germline V gene data show CDR1 as SGHRS and CDR2 as YFSETQ. The CDR3 coding sequence is TGCGCCAGCAGCTTGGCGGGGGGCGCATATGGCTACACCTTC. This codes for CASSLAGGAYGYTF.

This clone was seen once. CDR3 sequence: CASALAGRREAFF. The CDR3 DNA reads as TGTGCCAGCGCTTTGGCAGGGCGACGTGAAGCTTTCTTT. The rearrangement links TRBV11-2 to TRBJ1-1, with a possible D match to TRBD1 (5 bases). Germline loops: CDR1 SGHAT, CDR2 FQNNGV. This CDR3 comprises 13 residues. The V and J ends lost 8 bases and 7 bases respectively, with 17 bases between them.

This chain connects TRBV5-1 to TRBJ2-5; tentative D call: TRBD2 (5 bases). Trimming took 2 bases from V and 2 from J, leaving 7 bases between them. The CDR3 is 13 amino acids. From germline, CDR1 is SGHRS and CDR2 YFSETQ. CDR3 in amino acids: CASSLRTQETQYF. The DNA of the CDR3 is TGCGCCAGCAGCTTAAGGACTCAAGAGACCCAGTACTTC.

This clone was detected once. The chain couples TRBV6-1 to TRBJ2-1, with 7 bases matching TRBD1. J lost 12 bases, V lost 2 bases, and 16 bases had no gene match. The length of the CDR3 is 16 residues. The V gene's germline CDR1 is MNHNS and CDR2 SASEGT. DNA for the CDR3: TGTGCCAGCAGTGAAAGACTCGGGACAGTCACAATGGGGCAGTTCTTC. Translating it yields CASSERLGTVTMGQFF.

This chain connects TRBV29-1 to TRBJ1-3; D uncertain. Germline V gives CDR1 SQVTM, CDR2 ANQGSEA. Trimming pared 1 base from V and 2 bases from J, leaving 3 bases between. The CDR3 length is 12 residues. CDR3 DNA: TGCAGCGTTGAAGGGGCTGGAAACACCATATATTTT. Its translation: CSVEGAGNTIYF.

CDR3 loop: CAWSVGGSGYTF. In nucleotides, the CDR3 is TGTGCCTGGAGTGTCGGGGGCTCTGGCTACACCTTC. The chain combines TRBV30 with TRBJ1-2; TRBD1 might be the D (6 bases). The CDR3 contains 12 residues. Germline V gene lookup returns CDR1 GTSNPN and CDR2 SVGIG (reference sequence). Trimming took off 0 bases at V and 7 bases at J, with 9 bases between the two ends.

The gene calls are TRBV5-5 and TRBJ1-2; weak D call: TRBD1 (5 bases). The germline V and J ends were trimmed by 1 base and 4 bases, with 11 bases remaining between them. Germline V gene lookup returns CDR1 SGHKS and CDR2 YYEKEE (reference sequence). There are 14 residues in the CDR3. CDR3: CASSLLTVGYGYTF. The CDR3, as DNA: TGTGCCAGCAGCTTGTTGACAGTCGGCTATGGCTACACCTTC. Together with reference TRBV5-5 and TRBJ1-2, the CDR3 gives the full variable domain: DAGVTQSPTHLIKTRGQQVTLRCSPISGHKSVSWYQQVLGQGPQFIFQYYEKEERGRGNFPDRFSARQFPNYSSELNVNALLLGDSALYLCASSLLTVGYGYTFGSGTRLTVV.

Concerning this clone: Other DNA sequences in the same sample also yield this CDR3. The chain has TRBV6-5 and TRBJ1-5; D remains unclear. V was cut by 5 bases and J by 4 bases, with 12 bases left in between. The CDR3 runs 14 residues. Germline-derived CDR1 and CDR2 are MNHEY and SVGAGI. CDR3: CASSPSGRNQPQHF. For the CDR3, the DNA is TGTGCCAGCAGTCCCTCCGGGAGGAATCAGCCCCAGCATTTT.

V usage is TRBV5-1 and J usage is TRBJ2-5; D possibly corresponds to TRBD1 (5 bases). CDR1 and CDR2 (germline): SGHRS, YFSETQ. The CDR3 runs 19 residues. Trimming took off 1 base at V and 2 bases at J, with 24 bases between the two ends. The CDR3 DNA is TGCGCCAGCAGCTTGTCGGGTTTAGACTCGCGAAGGGGACAAGAGACCCAGTACTTC. Residues: CASSLSGLDSRRGQETQYF.

The rearrangement uses TRBV7-2 and TRBJ1-4; TRBD1 agrees at 7 bases. The CDR3 covers 14 residues. V gave up 2 bases and J gave up 8 bases; unmatched junction bases: 5. Germline values: CDR1 SGHTA, CDR2 FQGNSA. CDR3 DNA: TGTGCCAGCAGCTTAAGACAGGGCATAGAAAAACTGTTTTTT. It is translated as CASSLRQGIEKLFF.

The chain uses TRBV14 and TRBJ2-7; unclear D gene. V lost 3 bases and J 5 bases, leaving 8 bases between the germline ends. The germline V gene encodes CDR1 SGHDN and CDR2 FVKESK. The CDR3 totals 12 residues. CDR3 bases: TGTGCCAGCAGCCATCTTTTAAACGAGCAGTACTTC. The encoded protein is CASSHLLNEQYF.

V gene TRBV11-1 combines with J gene TRBJ2-5; 7 bases are shared with TRBD1. This CDR3 is built from 14 residues. Germline CDR1 reads SGHAT; CDR2 reads FQDESV (reference sequence). The junction had 6 bases not matched to a gene; V was cut back by 5 bases and J by 3 bases. The CDR3 nucleotides read TGTGCCAGCAGCCCAATGGGACAGAAAGAGACCCAGTACTTC. Protein: CASSPMGQKETQYF.

Only one count was recorded for this clone. CDR3 coding DNA: TGTGCCAGCAGATTGACAGGGGCGGACATTTACGAGCAGTACTTC. Translating it yields CASRLTGADIYEQYF. The rearrangement links TRBV2 to TRBJ2-7; the match to TRBD1 covers 8 bases. The V segment lost 6 bases and the J segment 4 bases; nucleotides outside the gene matches: 11. CDR1 and CDR2 (germline): SNHLY, FYNNEI. CDR3 length: 15 residues.

The CDR3 coding sequence is TGTGCCAGCAGCTTACCGGGACAGGGGGCTCCTCATAGCAATCAGCCCCAGCATTTT. Translating gives CASSLPGQGAPHSNQPQHF. This rearrangement joins TRBV14 to TRBJ1-5; the match to TRBD1 covers 12 bases. Germline values: CDR1 SGHDN, CDR2 FVKESK. The CDR3 totals 19 residues. Unmatched junction bases numbered 11, after V lost 5 bases and J lost 0 bases.

V is TRBV29-1 and J is TRBJ1-1; the D is unclear. V was clipped by 7 bases and J by 2 bases, with 11 bases between them. The CDR3 has 12 amino acids. From germline, CDR1 is SQVTM and CDR2 ANQGSEA. The CDR3 spells CSADSVNTEAFF. In nucleotides, the CDR3 is TGCAGCGCCGACTCAGTAAACACTGAAGCTTTCTTT.

This clone showed up just a few times. The genes are TRBV20-1 and TRBJ1-2, with D possibly being TRBD1 (5 bases). The CDR3 consists of 11 residues. Germline CDR1 and CDR2: DFQATT and SNEGSKA (reference sequence). The CDR3 loop reads CRCGGGYGYTF. DNA of the CDR3: TGCAGGTGTGGCGGGGGCTATGGCTACACCTTC.

The chain is built from TRBV6-1 and TRBJ2-1; 9 bases are a match to TRBD1. Germline CDR1 is MNHNS and CDR2 is SASEGT. V lost 6 bases and J lost 4; bases outside the gene matches: 7. The CDR3 runs to 15 residues. For the CDR3, the DNA is TGTGCCAGCAGGGATACGGGACAGGGTTACAATGAGCAGTTCTTC. Its translation: CASRDTGQGYNEQFF.

The chain joins TRBV7-2 to TRBJ2-3; tentative D call: TRBD2 (6 bases). Germline values: CDR1 SGHTA, CDR2 FQGNSA. CDR3 length: 16 amino acids. Deletions cut 1 base from V and 1 base from J, with 12 bases between. Here the CDR3 reads CASSLGVSGGTDTQYF. The CDR3 DNA reads TGTGCCAGCAGCTTAGGGGTCTCGGGGGGCACAGATACGCAGTATTTT.

The chain couples TRBV28 to TRBJ2-1; 7 bases fit TRBD2. The germline V gene has CDR1 MDHEN and CDR2 SYDVKM. V lost 9 bases to trimming and J lost 0 bases; unmatched junction nucleotides: 5. The CDR3 has 14 amino acids. CDR3 in amino acids: CASLRGSSYNEQFF. For the CDR3, the DNA is TGTGCCAGTTTGCGGGGGAGCTCCTACAATGAGCAGTTCTTC.

The chain employs TRBV10-3 and TRBJ2-1; the match to TRBD1 covers 11 bases. The CDR3 is 16 amino acids. The ends lost 1 base at V and 4 bases at J; junction bases unmatched: 3. Per the germline V gene, CDR1 is ENHRY and CDR2 is SYGVKD. CDR3 sequence reads: CAISELGTGGYNEQFF. The CDR3 coding sequence is TGTGCCATCAGTGAGTTGGGGACAGGGGGGTACAATGAGCAGTTCTTC.

The chain carries TRBV28 and TRBJ1-1; 10 bases fit TRBD1. CDR3 length: 14 residues. Per the germline V gene, CDR1 is MDHEN and CDR2 is SYDVKM. Trimming took 5 bases from V and 8 from J; bases not matched to a gene: 8. This CDR3 is CASSRTLTGGEAFF. CDR3 DNA: TGTGCCAGCAGTCGCACTTTGACAGGGGGCGAAGCTTTCTTT.

V usage is TRBV28 and J usage is TRBJ2-4; D is unresolved. CDR3 length equals 13 residues. CDR1 MDHEN and CDR2 SYDVKM come from the germline V gene. V dropped 4 bases and J dropped 11 bases, with 15 bases sitting between them. This chain's CDR3 is CASSSRSPGVQYF. The CDR3 region has the DNA TGTGCCAGCAGTTCCCGGTCACCGGGCGTTCAGTACTTC.

CDR3 sequence reads: CASSLSGLVRDTEAFF. The CDR3 nucleotides are TGTGCCAGCAGTTTATCGGGGCTCGTACGGGACACTGAAGCTTTCTTT. The V and J genes are TRBV27 and TRBJ1-1, with a possible D match to TRBD1 (5 bases). This CDR3 has 16 amino acids. The germline V gene encodes CDR1 MNHEY and CDR2 SMNVEV (reference sequence). V lost 0 bases to trimming and J lost 3 bases, with 14 bases between them.

The V and J genes are TRBV4-1 and TRBJ2-3; D gene unclear. Germline lookup yields CDR1 MGHRA and CDR2 YSYEKL. CDR3 length equals 15 residues. V was shortened by 2 bases and J by 1 base, with 10 bases between the two germline ends. The CDR3 DNA reads TGCGCCAGCAGCCAAAGTCTCCGGCGCACAGATACGCAGTATTTT. Amino acids: CASSQSLRRTDTQYF.

The V gene is TRBV5-4, the J gene TRBJ2-2, with D tentatively TRBD1 or TRBD2 (6 bases each). Germline CDR1 is SGHNT and CDR2 is YYREEE (reference sequence). V shed 2 bases and J shed 7 bases, with 12 bases lying between them. This CDR3 has 14 residues. The CDR3 DNA is TGTGCCAGCAGCTTACCGGGGGCGGGCGGGGAGCTGTTTTTT. Encoded protein: CASSLPGAGGELFF.

This clone was observed a single time. The chain uses TRBV6-4 and TRBJ1-2, with TRBD1 matching over 7 bases. Trimming took 4 bases from V and 5 from J; bases not matched to a gene: 1. Germline CDR1 and CDR2: MRHNA and SNTAGT. The CDR3 runs 12 residues. The CDR3 DNA is TGTGCCAGCAGTGCGGGACAGTATGGCTACACCTTC. This gives the protein CASSAGQYGYTF.

CDR3 region: CASSLPPSTEAFF. CDR3 nucleotides: TGTGCCAGCAGCCTCCCTCCAAGCACTGAAGCTTTCTTT. The genes are TRBV7-9 and TRBJ1-1, with D unresolved. The CDR3 runs 13 residues. Germline V CDR1 and CDR2: SEHNR, FQNEAQ (reference sequence). Trimming shortened V by 5 bases and J by 4 bases, and 11 bases separated the two germline ends.

This clone is labeled as medium-sized. V usage is TRBV19 and J usage is TRBJ1-2; 9 nucleotides align to TRBD1. Germline V CDR1 and CDR2: LNHDA, SQIVND (reference sequence). The J segment lost 6 bases and the V segment lost 5 bases, leaving 7 bases of the junction unmatched. The CDR3 covers 14 residues. In nucleotides, the CDR3 is TGTGCCAGTAGTGCCAGGGACAGGGTAGATGGCTACACCTTC. The encoded protein is CASSARDRVDGYTF.